This record covers a single T cell receptor (beta chain). The record originates from a study of blood T cell repertoires in COVID-19. There are 14 residues in the CDR3. Germline V CDR1 and CDR2: ENHRY, SYGVKD. V was shortened by 3 bases and J by 4 bases, with 10 bases between the two germline ends. Study processing details: Reference gene primer amplification in the assay estimated nucleated cell counts. The method was immunoSEQ multiplex PCR; TCRdb's version includes in-frame clones alone and lacks a portion of them. V and J calls plus clone size are reproduced from that table; the DNA served to infer D and trimming. This table has around 150,000 clones, approximately 84% appearing once.

The sequencing input was peripheral blood. The clonotype comes from a woman at least 80 years old in a cohort sampled during active or convalescent COVID-19. The chain employs TRBV10-3 and TRBJ1-3, with a tentative D call TRBD1 (5 bases). The CDR3 sequence is CAISEQVGGNTIYF. CDR3 nucleotides: TGTGCCATCAGTGAACAGGTCGGGGGAAACACCATATATTTT.